The clone carrying this TCR beta chain came up once. The antigen remains undetermined. The CDR3 runs 16 residues. Unmatched junction bases numbered 11, after V lost 10 bases and J lost 1 base. Per the germline V gene, CDR1 is MNHEY and CDR2 is SMNVEV (reference sequence). A CD45RA+ naive subset and a CD45RA-negative memory subset were split from CD4+ cells. The sample originates from a study of shared clonotypes between healthy human individuals. Produced via immunoSEQ multiplex PCR; TCRdb's table is partial and in-frame only. The sample shows approximately 1.5 million clones, approximately 98% of them seen only once. Study findings and constraints: Having only a few donors restricted how much genetic and exposure-history diversity was captured.

Sequences were obtained from naive CD4+ T cells sorted from blood. Noted subset: CD45RA+ positively selected. The chain couples TRBV27 to TRBJ1-5; 9 bases agree with TRBD1. The TCR originated in a man aged 25 to 40 in good health. The CDR3: CATRAWTGASNQPQHF. CDR3 bases: TGTGCCACCCGAGCGTGGACAGGGGCCAGCAATCAGCCCCAGCATTTT.